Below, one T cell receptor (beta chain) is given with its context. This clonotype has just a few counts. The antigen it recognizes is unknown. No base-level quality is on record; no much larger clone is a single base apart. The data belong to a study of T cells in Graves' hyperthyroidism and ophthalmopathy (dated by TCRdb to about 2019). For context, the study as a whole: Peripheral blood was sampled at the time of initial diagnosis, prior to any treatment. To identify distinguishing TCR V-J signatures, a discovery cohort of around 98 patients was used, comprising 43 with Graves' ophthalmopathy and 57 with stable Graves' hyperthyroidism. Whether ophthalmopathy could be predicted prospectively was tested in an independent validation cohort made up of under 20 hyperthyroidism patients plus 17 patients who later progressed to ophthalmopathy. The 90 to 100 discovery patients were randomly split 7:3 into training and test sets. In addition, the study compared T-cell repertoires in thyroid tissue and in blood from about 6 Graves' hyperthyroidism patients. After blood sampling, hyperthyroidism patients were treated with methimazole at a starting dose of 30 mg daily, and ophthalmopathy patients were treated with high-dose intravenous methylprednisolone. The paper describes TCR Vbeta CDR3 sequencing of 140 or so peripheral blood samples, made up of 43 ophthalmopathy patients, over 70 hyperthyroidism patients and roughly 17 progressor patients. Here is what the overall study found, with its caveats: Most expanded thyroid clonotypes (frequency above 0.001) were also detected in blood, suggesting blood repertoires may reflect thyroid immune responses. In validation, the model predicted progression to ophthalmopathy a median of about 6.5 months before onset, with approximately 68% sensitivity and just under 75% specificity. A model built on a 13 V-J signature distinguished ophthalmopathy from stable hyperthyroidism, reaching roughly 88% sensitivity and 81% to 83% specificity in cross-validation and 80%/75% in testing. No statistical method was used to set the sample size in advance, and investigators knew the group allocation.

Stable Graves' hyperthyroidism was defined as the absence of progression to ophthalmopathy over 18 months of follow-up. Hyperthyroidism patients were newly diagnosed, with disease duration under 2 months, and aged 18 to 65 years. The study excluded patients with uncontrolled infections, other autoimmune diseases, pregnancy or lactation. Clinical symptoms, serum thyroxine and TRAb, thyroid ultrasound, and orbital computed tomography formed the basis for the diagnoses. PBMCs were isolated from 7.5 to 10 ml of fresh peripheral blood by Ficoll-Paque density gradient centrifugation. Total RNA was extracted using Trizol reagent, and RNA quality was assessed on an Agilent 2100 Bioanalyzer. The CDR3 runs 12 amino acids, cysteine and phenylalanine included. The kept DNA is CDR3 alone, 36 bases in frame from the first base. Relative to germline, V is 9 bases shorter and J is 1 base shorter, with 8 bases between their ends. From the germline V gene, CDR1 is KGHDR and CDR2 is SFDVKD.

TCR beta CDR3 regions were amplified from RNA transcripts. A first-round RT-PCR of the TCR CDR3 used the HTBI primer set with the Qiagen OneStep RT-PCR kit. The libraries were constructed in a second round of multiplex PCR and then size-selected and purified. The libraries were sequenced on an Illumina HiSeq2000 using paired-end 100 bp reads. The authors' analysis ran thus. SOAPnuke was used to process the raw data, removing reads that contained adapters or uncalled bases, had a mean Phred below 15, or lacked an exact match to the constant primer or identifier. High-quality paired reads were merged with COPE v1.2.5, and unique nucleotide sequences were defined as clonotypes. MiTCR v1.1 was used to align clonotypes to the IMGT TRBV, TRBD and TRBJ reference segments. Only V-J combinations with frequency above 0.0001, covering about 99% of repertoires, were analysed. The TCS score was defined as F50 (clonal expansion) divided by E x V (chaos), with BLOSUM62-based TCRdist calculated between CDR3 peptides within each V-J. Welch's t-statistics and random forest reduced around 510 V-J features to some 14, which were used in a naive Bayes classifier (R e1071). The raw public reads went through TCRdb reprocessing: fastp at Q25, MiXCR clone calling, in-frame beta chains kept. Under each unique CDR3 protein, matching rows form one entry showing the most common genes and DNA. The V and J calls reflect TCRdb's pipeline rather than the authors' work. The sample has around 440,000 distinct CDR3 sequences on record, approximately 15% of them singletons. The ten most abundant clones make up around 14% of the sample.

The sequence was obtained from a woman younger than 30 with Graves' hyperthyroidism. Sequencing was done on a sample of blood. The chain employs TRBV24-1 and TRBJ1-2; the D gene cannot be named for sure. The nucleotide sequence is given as TGTGCCACCGGGAGCCGTAACTATGGCTACACCTTC. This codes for CATGSRNYGYTF.